This T cell receptor beta chain was profiled in a study of beta chain features in type 1 diabetes. General study results and limits: PCR might show a preference for shorter templates, equally across patients and controls. A moderate, significant TCRB CDR3 shortening appeared in type 1 diabetes across four CD4+ subsets.

Sorting that relied on CD45RO/CCR7/CD25/CD127/CD95/CD27 yielded CD4+ naive, central memory, regulatory and stem cell-like memory cells. This CDR3 is 14 amino acids long. The J segment lost 3 bases and the V segment lost 8 bases, leaving 6 bases of the junction unmatched. In germline, CDR1 is MDHEN, CDR2 SYDVKM. Expressed TCRB transcripts were sequenced after all isolated RNA was converted to cDNA. Sequencing was performed with immunoSEQ multiplex PCR; in TCRdb, only in-frame clones are kept and a portion is missing. This sample carries about 160,000 clones, around 8.4% of them seen once, and the ten largest clones take more than 0.5%. With respect to this clone: What it binds is not known.

The sequence was obtained from a woman aged 18-29 years with type 1 diabetes. The chain employs TRBV28 and TRBJ2-2; 7 bases are a match to TRBD1. Sequencing input: central memory CD4+ T cells from blood. DNA of the CDR3: TGTGCCAGCGTAGGTACAGGGGACACCGGGGAGCTGTTTTTT. Its translation is CASVGTGDTGELFF.